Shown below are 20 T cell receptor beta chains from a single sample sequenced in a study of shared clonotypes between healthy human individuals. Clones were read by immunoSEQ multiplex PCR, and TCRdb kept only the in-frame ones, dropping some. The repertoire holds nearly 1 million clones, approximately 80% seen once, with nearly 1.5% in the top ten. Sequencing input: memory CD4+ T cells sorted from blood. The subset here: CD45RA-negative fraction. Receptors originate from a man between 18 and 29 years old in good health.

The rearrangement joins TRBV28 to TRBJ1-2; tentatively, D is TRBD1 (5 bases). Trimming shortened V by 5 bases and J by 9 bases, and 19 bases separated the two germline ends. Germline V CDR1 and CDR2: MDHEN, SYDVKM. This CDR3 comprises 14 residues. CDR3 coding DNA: TGTGCCAGCAGTAAGGGGAGAGGAGTAAGGAGCTACACCTTC. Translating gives CASSKGRGVRSYTF.

CDR3 protein: CASTGVGSNQPQHF. For the CDR3, the DNA is TGTGCCAGCACAGGGGTCGGAAGCAATCAGCCCCAGCATTTT. This sequence joins TRBV6-1 and TRBJ1-5; TRBD1 might be the D (6 bases). This CDR3 region has 14 residues. Trimming stripped 7 bases from V and 1 base from J, with 11 bases between. Per the germline V gene, CDR1 is MNHNS and CDR2 is SASEGT.

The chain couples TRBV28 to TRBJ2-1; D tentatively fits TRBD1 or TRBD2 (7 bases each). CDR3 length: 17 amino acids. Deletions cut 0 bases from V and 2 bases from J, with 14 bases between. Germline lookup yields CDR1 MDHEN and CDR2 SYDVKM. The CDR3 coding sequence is TGTGCCAGCAGTTTATGGTCCAGGGGGGGGACCTACAATGAGCAGTTCTTC. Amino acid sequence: CASSLWSRGGTYNEQFF.

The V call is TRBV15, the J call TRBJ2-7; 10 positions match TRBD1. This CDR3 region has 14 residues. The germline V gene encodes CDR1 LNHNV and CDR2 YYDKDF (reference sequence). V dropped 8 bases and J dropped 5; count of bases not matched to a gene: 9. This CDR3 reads CATRDEGQGNEQYF. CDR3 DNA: TGTGCCACCCGAGACGAGGGACAGGGGAACGAGCAGTACTTC.

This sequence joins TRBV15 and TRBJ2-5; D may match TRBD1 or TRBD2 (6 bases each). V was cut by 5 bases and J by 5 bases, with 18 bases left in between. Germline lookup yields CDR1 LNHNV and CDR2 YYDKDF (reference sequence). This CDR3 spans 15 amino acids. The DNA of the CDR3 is TGTGCCACCAGCTCCCCGGAACGGGGGCTGGAGACCCAGTACTTC. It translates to CATSSPERGLETQYF.

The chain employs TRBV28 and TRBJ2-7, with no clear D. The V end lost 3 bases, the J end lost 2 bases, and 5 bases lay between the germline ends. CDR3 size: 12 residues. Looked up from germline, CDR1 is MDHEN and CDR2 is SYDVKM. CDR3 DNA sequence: TGTGCCAGCAGTTTTAGGGCCTACGAGCAGTACTTC. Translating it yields CASSFRAYEQYF.

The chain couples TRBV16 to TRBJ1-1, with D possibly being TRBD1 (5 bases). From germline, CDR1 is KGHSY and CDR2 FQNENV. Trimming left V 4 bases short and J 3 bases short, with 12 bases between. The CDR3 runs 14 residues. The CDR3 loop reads CASSRGETDTEAFF. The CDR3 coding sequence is TGTGCCAGCAGCCGGGGGGAAACCGACACTGAAGCTTTCTTT.

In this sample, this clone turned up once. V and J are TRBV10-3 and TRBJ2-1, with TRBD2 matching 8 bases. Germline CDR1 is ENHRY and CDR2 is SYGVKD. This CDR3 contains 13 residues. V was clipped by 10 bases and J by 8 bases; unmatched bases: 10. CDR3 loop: CATEAGADHEQFF. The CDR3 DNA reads TGTGCCACCGAAGCGGGAGCTGACCATGAGCAGTTCTTC.

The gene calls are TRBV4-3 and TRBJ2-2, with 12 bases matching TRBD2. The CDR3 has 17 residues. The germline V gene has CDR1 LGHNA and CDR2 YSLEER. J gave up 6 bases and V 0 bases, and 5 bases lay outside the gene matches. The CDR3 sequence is CASSQETSGSYSGELFF. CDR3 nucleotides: TGCGCCAGCAGCCAAGAGACTAGCGGGAGTTATTCCGGGGAGCTGTTTTTT.

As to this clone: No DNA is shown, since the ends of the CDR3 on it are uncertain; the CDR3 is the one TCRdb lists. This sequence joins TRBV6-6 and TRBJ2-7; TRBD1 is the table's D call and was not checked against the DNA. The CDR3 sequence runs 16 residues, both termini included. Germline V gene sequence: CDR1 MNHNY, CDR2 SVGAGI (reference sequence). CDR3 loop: CASSYASPGVPVKQYF.

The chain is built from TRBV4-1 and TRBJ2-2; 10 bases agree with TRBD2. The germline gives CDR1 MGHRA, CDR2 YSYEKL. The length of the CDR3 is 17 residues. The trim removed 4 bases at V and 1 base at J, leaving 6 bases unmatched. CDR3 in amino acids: CASSRGTSGMNTGELFF. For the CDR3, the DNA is TGCGCCAGCAGCCGGGGAACTAGCGGGATGAACACCGGGGAGCTGTTTTTT.

CDR3 sequence: CASNDREGSPLHF. The DNA of the CDR3 is TGTGCCAGCAATGACAGGGAAGGCTCACCCCTCCACTTT. The chain joins TRBV2 to TRBJ1-6; 7 nucleotides agree with TRBD1. The CDR3 loop spans 13 amino acids. Trimming took 7 bases from V and 10 from J; bases not matched to a gene: 7. Germline V gene lookup returns CDR1 SNHLY and CDR2 FYNNEI.

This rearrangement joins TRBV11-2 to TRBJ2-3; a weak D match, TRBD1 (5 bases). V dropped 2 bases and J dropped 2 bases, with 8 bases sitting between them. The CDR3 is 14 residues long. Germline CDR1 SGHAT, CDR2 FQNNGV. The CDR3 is CASSLRQFTDTQYF. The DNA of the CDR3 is TGTGCCAGCAGCTTAAGACAGTTCACAGATACGCAGTATTTT. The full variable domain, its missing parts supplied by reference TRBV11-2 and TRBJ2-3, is EAGVAQSPRYKIIEKRQSVAFWCNPISGHATLYWYQQILGQGPKLLIQFQNNGVVDDSQLPKDRFSAERLKGVDSTLKIQPAKLEDSAVYLCASSLRQFTDTQYFGPGTRLTVL.

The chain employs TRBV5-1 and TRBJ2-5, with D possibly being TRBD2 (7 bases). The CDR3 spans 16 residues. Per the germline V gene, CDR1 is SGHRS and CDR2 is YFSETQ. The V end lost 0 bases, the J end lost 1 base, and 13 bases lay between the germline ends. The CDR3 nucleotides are TGCGCCAGCAGCTTGGCCCCCGCGGGGGCCCAAGAGACCCAGTACTTC. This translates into CASSLAPAGAQETQYF.

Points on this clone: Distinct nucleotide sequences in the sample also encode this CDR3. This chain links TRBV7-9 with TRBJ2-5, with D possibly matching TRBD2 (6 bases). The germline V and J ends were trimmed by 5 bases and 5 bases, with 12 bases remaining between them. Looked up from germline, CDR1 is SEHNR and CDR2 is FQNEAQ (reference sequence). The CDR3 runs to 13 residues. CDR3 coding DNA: TGTGCCAGCAGCGCGTCTGGGGGGGAGACCCAGTACTTC. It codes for CASSASGGETQYF. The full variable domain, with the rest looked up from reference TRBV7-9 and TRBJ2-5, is DTGVSQNPRHKITKRGQNVTFRCDPISEHNRLYWYRQTLGQGPEFLTYFQNEAQLEKSRLLSDRFSAERPKGSFSTLEIQRTEQGDSAMYLCASSASGGETQYFGPGTRLLVL.

The CDR3 coding sequence is TGCGCCAGCAGCTTGGAGTTAGGCCAAGGACATTCACCCCTCCACTTT. It translates to CASSLELGQGHSPLHF. The rearrangement links TRBV5-1 to TRBJ1-6; D gene unclear. The CDR3 loop spans 16 amino acids. Germline lookup yields CDR1 SGHRS and CDR2 YFSETQ. The ends were cut back, 0 bases at V and 8 bases at J, with 15 bases in the middle.

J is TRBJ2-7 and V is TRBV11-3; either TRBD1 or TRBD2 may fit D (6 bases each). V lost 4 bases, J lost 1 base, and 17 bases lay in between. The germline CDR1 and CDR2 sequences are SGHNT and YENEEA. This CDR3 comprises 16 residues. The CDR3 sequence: CASSSGGGRGSYEQYF. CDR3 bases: TGTGCCAGCAGCTCTGGGGGCGGTCGGGGGTCCTACGAGCAGTACTTC.

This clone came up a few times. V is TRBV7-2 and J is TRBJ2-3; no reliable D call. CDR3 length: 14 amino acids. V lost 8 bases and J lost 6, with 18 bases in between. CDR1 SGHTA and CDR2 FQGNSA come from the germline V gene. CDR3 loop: CASSPPAFYDTQYF. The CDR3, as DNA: TGTGCCAGCTCGCCCCCAGCTTTCTACGATACGCAGTATTTT. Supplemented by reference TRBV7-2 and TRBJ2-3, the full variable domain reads GAGVSQSPSNKVTEKGKDVELRCDPISGHTALYWYRQSLGQGLEFLIYFQGNSAPDKSGLPSDRFSAERTGGSVSTLTIQRTQQEDSAVYLCASSPPAFYDTQYFGPGTRLTVL.

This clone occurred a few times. In DNA form, the CDR3 reads TGTGCCAGCAGCCAAGAAACGCTATCTTCTGAAGCTTTCTTT. Its translation: CASSQETLSSEAFF. The chain is built from TRBV14 and TRBJ1-1; no clear D gene. V was clipped by 0 bases and J by 6 bases, with 11 bases between them. Germline V gene lookup returns CDR1 SGHDN and CDR2 FVKESK. This CDR3 contains 14 residues. Full variable domain (outside the CDR3, taken from reference TRBV14 and TRBJ1-1): EAGVTQFPSHSVIEKGQTVTLRCDPISGHDNLYWYRRVMGKEIKFLLHFVKESKQDESGMPNNRFLAERTGGTYSTLKVQPAELEDSGVYFCASSQETLSSEAFFGQGTRLTVV.

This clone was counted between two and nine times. The CDR3 loop reads CASSPPGLYTEAFF. CDR3 bases: TGTGCCAGCTCACCACCTGGTCTGTACACTGAAGCTTTCTTT. This chain uses TRBV18 with TRBJ1-1; no firm D call. The CDR3 has 14 amino acids. Trimming pared 0 bases from V and 3 bases from J, leaving 8 bases between. Germline V lookup: CDR1 KGHSH, CDR2 LQKENI.